Sequencing of this T cell receptor beta chain was carried out in a study of CD8 T cells in Susac syndrome. RNA in amounts of roughly 0.5 to 1 ug was reverse transcribed with random hexamers. TCRdb re-derived calls from the immunoSEQ multiplex PCR reads in MiXCR, one entry per CDR3 protein. The profile shows 150,000 to 200,000 distinct CDR3 sequences, around 96% of them singletons. The V segment lost 1 base and the J segment 5 bases; nucleotides outside the gene matches: 13. Germline V gene sequence: CDR1 DFQATT, CDR2 SNEGSKA (reference sequence). This CDR3 region has 16 residues. The sequenced target, TCR beta, came from blood CD8+ and CD4+ T cells. TEMRA cells were FACS-enriched, and CD8+ and CD4+ T cells were isolated negatively.

This clonotype was obtained from a human donor with multiple sclerosis. The sequenced sample consisted of CD8+ T cells from PBMCs. V and J are TRBV20-1 and TRBJ2-5; 7 bases agree with TRBD2. The CDR3 DNA reads TGCAGTGCTAGAGCGATTGGGCTAGCGGTTGAGGAGACCCAGTACTTC. Its translation is CSARAIGLAVEETQYF.